Described below is a single T cell receptor (beta chain) sequence and its context. The sample comes from a study of blood T cell repertoires in COVID-19. About the study: In each case, the material was cDNA or gDNA derived from T cells, B-cell-depleted T cells, or PBMCs.

Some clones are missing from TCRdb's copy, which holds only in-frame ones; the method was immunoSEQ multiplex PCR. The sample consists of roughly 45,000 clones, 86% of them appearing once. This clonotype was obtained from a man between 60 and 75 years old with active COVID-19. Input material: peripheral blood.

CDR3 sequence reads: CASSPGLASDNEQFF. The CDR3 coding sequence is TGTGCCAGCAGTCCAGGACTAGCGTCGGACAATGAGCAGTTCTTC. The chain uses TRBV6-2 or TRBV6-3 and TRBJ2-1; TRBD2 matches at 9 bases. Germline loops: CDR1 MNHEY, CDR2 SVGEGT. The CDR3 sequence is 15 residues long. Germline trimming cut 5 bases from V and 5 bases from J; bases unmatched to any gene: 7.